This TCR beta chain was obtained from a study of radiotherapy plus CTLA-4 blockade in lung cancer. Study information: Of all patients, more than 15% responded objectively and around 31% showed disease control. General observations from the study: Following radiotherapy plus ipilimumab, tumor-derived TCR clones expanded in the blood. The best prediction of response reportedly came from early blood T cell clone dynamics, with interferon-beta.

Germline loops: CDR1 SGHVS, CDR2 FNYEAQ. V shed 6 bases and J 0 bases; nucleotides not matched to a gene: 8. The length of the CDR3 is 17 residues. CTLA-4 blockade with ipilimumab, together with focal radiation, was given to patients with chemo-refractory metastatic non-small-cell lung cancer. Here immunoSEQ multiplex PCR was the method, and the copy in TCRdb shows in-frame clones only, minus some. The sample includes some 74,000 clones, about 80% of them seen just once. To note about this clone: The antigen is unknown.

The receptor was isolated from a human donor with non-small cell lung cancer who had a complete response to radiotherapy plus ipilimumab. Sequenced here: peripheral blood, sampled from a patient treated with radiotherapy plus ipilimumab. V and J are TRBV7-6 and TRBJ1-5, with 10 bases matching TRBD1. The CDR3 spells CASSSGTGDFSNQPQHF. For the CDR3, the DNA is TGTGCCAGCAGTAGTGGGACAGGGGACTTTAGCAATCAGCCCCAGCATTTT.